This record concerns one TCR beta chain sequence. The data are from a study of blood T cell repertoires in COVID-19. Study context: The United States, Italy and Spain provided the acute and convalescent COVID-19 samples. PBMCs, B-cell-depleted T cells, or T cells provided the cDNA or gDNA that made up the material.

The V gene end was trimmed by 4 bases and the J gene end by 3 bases; junction bases not matched to a gene: 3. Germline lookup yields CDR1 SGHRS and CDR2 YFSETQ. The CDR3 spans 13 residues. In the authors' methods: For nucleated cells, counts were estimated from reference gene primer amplification. Method: immunoSEQ multiplex PCR; TCRdb's copy keeps in-frame clones and lacks some. D and trimming were read from the DNA, whereas the V and J calls and clone size are those reported in that table. The sample holds approximately 250,000 clones; around 85% are singletons and the top ten take 6% to 7%. The sequenced sample was peripheral blood. This chain connects TRBV5-1 to TRBJ1-2; 7 nucleotides agree with TRBD1. This TCR came from a woman aged 60-75 years with active or convalescent COVID-19. The CDR3, as DNA: TGCGCCAGCAGCGGCGGGACAGACTATGGCTACACCTTC. It encodes CASSGGTDYGYTF.